Sequencing of this T cell receptor beta chain was carried out in a study of T cell repertoires in cytomegalovirus infection. Via MiXCR, TCRdb re-called the reads, giving one row per CDR3 protein. The sample gives 270,000 or so distinct CDR3 sequences, about a sixth of which show up once; roughly half is in the top ten. The trim removed 1 base at V and 0 bases at J, leaving 9 bases unmatched. This CDR3 comprises 17 residues. The germline CDR1 and CDR2 sequences are SGHTA and FQGTGA. The sample holds many counts of this clonotype. The rearrangement links TRBV7-3 to TRBJ2-7, with 7 positions matching TRBD1. The source is a human donor in good health (CMV status not recorded). Some clones in this sample may be carry-over from other donors' samples. Material for sequencing was CD8+ T cells from PBMCs. DNA of the CDR3: TGTGCCAGCAGCTTAATGGTACAGGGGAATAGCTCCTACGAGCAGTACTTC. Translation: CASSLMVQGNSSYEQYF.